These 13 T cell receptor beta chains came from one sample sequenced in a study of blood T cell repertoires in COVID-19 (dated by TCRdb to the early 2020s). The library relied on the immunoSEQ multiplex PCR assay. TCRdb re-hosts the immuneACCESS table, in-frame sequences only. Its copies lack some clones; in the studies checked, an unresolved V gene accounts for under half of them, and the cause for the rest is not known. The sample table lists tens of thousands of clones, 78% of them with a count of one. The top ten constitute 6.3% of the sample. The sample consisted of peripheral blood. The origin of the receptors is a man between 65 and 80 years old with COVID-19, enrolled during active disease.

V is TRBV12-3 or TRBV12-4 and J is TRBJ2-7; D is unresolved. Between the trimmed V and J ends, which lost 6 bases and 2 bases, there was a span of 8 bases. The CDR3 sequence is 12 residues long. DNA of the CDR3: TGTGCCAGCAGGGGCGAACCCTACGAGCAGTACTTC. Amino acid sequence: CASRGEPYEQYF.

The CDR3 region has the DNA TGTGCCAGCAGTATACAGGGGGGAGGGACTGAAGCTTTCTTT. It is translated as CASSIQGGGTEAFF. The chain joins TRBV28 to TRBJ1-1; 8 positions match TRBD1. This CDR3 spans 14 amino acids. J was trimmed by 5 bases and V by 5 bases; bases with no gene match: 7. CDR1 is MDHEN, CDR2 SYDVKM, per germline.

This clone has a handful of counts. This rearrangement joins TRBV27 to TRBJ2-3; 8 bases map to TRBD2. Germline assignment: CDR1 MNHEY and CDR2 SMNVEV (reference sequence). V trimming: 5 bases; J trimming: 3 bases; junction bases outside the gene matches: 13. The CDR3 runs to 17 residues. The CDR3 loop reads CASSPVAGPLATDTQYF. Written as DNA, the CDR3 is TGTGCCAGCAGTCCCGTAGCGGGACCCTTGGCGACAGATACGCAGTATTTT.

The chain carries TRBV6-6 and TRBJ1-4; TRBD1 matches at 9 bases. The germline CDR1 and CDR2 sequences are MNHNY and SVGAGI (reference sequence). The CDR3 sequence is 14 residues long. V trimming: 7 bases; J trimming: 7 bases; junction bases outside the gene matches: 7. CDR3 sequence (DNA): TGTGCCAGCACCATACAGGGGGCGATTGAAAAACTGTTTTTT. Its protein product is CASTIQGAIEKLFF.

The chain is built from TRBV5-8 and TRBJ2-7; D is undetermined. The CDR3 has 11 residues. V lost 4 bases to trimming and J lost 2 bases, with 4 bases between them. Germline assignment: CDR1 SGHTS and CDR2 YDEGEE. The CDR3 coding sequence is TGTGCCAGCAGCCCTGCCTACGAGCAGTACTTC. Its translation is CASSPAYEQYF.

This rearrangement joins TRBV7-9 to TRBJ1-3; D might be TRBD1 (5 bases). CDR1 is SEHNR, CDR2 FQNEAQ, per germline (reference sequence). CDR3 length: 17 residues. V was shortened by 5 bases and J by 8 bases, with 25 bases between the two germline ends. Here the CDR3 DNA reads TGTGCCAGCAGCCTAACTATTCTCAGGCAGGGAAAGGACACCATATATTTT. Encoded protein: CASSLTILRQGKDTIYF.

The chain recombines TRBV30 with TRBJ2-7; TRBD2 is a possible D gene (6 bases). The V gene's germline CDR1 is GTSNPN and CDR2 SVGIG (reference sequence). The CDR3 loop spans 12 amino acids. Trimming removed 2 bases from V and 5 bases from J, with 10 bases in between. The DNA for the CDR3 is TGTGCCTGGAGTCATGGGGAGGACGAGCAGTACTTC. Protein sequence: CAWSHGEDEQYF.

The chain combines TRBV15 with TRBJ2-5, with 9 bases aligning to TRBD1. This CDR3 comprises 18 residues. CDR1 and CDR2 from the germline V gene are LNHNV and YYDKDF (reference sequence). V was pared by 2 bases and J by 5 bases, with 15 bases of the junction left unmatched. Written as DNA, the CDR3 is TGTGCCACCAGCAGAATCTCCCCGGGACAGGGAGTTGTGGAGACCCAGTACTTC. This codes for CATSRISPGQGVVETQYF.

This clone showed up just once. J is TRBJ2-7 and V is TRBV30; 8 nucleotides line up with TRBD1. V trimming: 3 bases; J trimming: 2 bases; junction bases outside the gene matches: 21. CDR3 length: 19 residues. CDR1 GTSNPN and CDR2 SVGIG come from the germline V gene (reference sequence). The CDR3 loop reads CAWRGISDRGLPSPYEQYF. DNA for the CDR3: TGTGCCTGGAGGGGGATAAGTGACAGGGGTTTACCGAGCCCCTACGAGCAGTACTTC.

This clone was observed once. The chain recombines TRBV7-2 with TRBJ1-5; D call uncertain. This CDR3 is built from 12 residues. Germline V gene data show CDR1 as SGHTA and CDR2 as FQGNSA. V lost 5 bases, J lost 9 bases, and 11 bases lay in between. The CDR3, as DNA: TGTGCCAGCAGCGCAAGCTTCGGGCCCCAGCATTTT. This gives the protein CASSASFGPQHF.

The chain employs TRBV5-1 and TRBJ2-1; possible D gene TRBD2, 5 bases. Trimming shortened V by 0 bases and J by 0 bases, and 10 bases separated the two germline ends. This CDR3 has 16 residues. Germline values: CDR1 SGHRS, CDR2 YFSETQ. The CDR3 DNA sequence: TGCGCCAGCAGCTTGGCTGAGGGAAGCTCCTACAATGAGCAGTTCTTC. Translation: CASSLAEGSSYNEQFF.

A few counts support this clone. The chain links TRBV3-1 (or the pseudogene TRBV3-2) to TRBJ1-2; weak D call: TRBD1 (5 bases). Trimming removed 4 bases at V and 4 bases at J, with 16 bases between. The CDR3 length is 15 residues. Per germline, CDR1 LGHDT and CDR2 YNNKEL (reference sequence). CDR3 DNA sequence: TGTGCCAGCAGCCCGTCAGGAGGGGTTGGCTATGGCTACACCTTC. This codes for CASSPSGGVGYGYTF.

This clone was seen a handful of times. CDR3 sequence (DNA): TGTGCCAGCAGTCCCGGGGGGACTAGCGGCCGCTACGAGCAGTACTTC. This codes for CASSPGGTSGRYEQYF. The chain recombines TRBV6-6 with TRBJ2-7, with 11 bases fitting TRBD2. Losses at the gene ends were 5 bases for V and 3 bases for J; bases not matched to a gene: 9. The CDR3 is made up of 16 amino acids. CDR1 and CDR2 from the germline V gene are MNHNY and SVGAGI (reference sequence).